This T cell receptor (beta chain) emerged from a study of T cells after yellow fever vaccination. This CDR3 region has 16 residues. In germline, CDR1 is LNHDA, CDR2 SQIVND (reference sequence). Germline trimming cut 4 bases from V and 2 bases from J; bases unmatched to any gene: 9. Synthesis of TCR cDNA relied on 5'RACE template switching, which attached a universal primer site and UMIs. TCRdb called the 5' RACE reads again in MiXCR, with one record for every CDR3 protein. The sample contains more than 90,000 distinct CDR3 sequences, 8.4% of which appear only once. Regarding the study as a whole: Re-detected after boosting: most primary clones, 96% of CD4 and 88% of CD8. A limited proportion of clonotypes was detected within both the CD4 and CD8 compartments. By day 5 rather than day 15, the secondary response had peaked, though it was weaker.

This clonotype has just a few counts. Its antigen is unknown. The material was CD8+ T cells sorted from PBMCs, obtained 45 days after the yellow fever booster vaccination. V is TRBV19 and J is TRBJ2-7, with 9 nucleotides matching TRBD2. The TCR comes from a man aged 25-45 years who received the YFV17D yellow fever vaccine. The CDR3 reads CASSRREGRAPYEQYF. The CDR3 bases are TGTGCCAGTAGTAGGCGGGAGGGCCGAGCCCCCTACGAGCAGTACTTC.